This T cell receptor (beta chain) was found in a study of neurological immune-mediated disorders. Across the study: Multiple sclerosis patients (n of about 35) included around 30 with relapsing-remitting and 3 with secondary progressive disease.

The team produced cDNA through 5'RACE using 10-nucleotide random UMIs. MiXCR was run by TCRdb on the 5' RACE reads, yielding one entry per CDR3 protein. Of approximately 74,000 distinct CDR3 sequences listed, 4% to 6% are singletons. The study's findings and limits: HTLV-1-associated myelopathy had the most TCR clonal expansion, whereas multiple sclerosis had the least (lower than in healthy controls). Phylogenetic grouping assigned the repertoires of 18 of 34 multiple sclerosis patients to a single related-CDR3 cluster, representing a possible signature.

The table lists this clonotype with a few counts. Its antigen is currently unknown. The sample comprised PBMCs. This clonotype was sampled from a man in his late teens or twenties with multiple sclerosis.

The CDR3 coding sequence is TGTGCCAGCAGCCAAGAGCGGACATCCTACAATGAGCAGTTCTTC. Its translation is CASSQERTSYNEQFF. This rearrangement joins TRBV4-2 to TRBJ2-1, with D possibly matching TRBD1 (5 bases). Trimming took 0 bases from V and 1 from J, leaving 7 bases between them. Germline lookup yields CDR1 LGHNA and CDR2 YNFKEQ. The CDR3 length is 15 residues.